Shown below are 14 T cell receptor beta chains from a single sample sequenced in a study of T cell repertoires in cytomegalovirus infection. TCRdb re-called the reads through MiXCR, storing one row per CDR3 protein. The table records some 300,000 distinct CDR3 sequences, about 9.2% of them present only once. Sample: PBMCs. These receptors all come from a human donor in good health (CMV status not recorded). Some clones in this sample may be carry-over from other donors' samples.

This clonotype was counted at least ten times. The genes are TRBV6-2 or TRBV6-3 and TRBJ2-1; no reliable D call. The germline gives CDR1 MNHEY, CDR2 SVGEGT. Trimming stripped 2 bases from V and 7 bases from J, with 9 bases between. The CDR3 is made up of 13 amino acids. The CDR3 nucleotides are TGTGCCAGCAGTTACGGCACGTCAAATGAGCAGTTCTTC. It codes for CASSYGTSNEQFF.

The chain combines TRBV25-1 with TRBJ1-1; D is perhaps TRBD1 (5 bases). V gave up 6 bases and J gave up 7 bases, with 18 bases separating them. This CDR3 comprises 14 residues. Germline V gives CDR1 MGHDK, CDR2 SYGVNS. The CDR3 here is CASRPPGPYYEAFF. Here the CDR3 DNA reads TGTGCCAGCAGACCTCCGGGACCTTACTATGAAGCTTTCTTT.

This sequence joins TRBV5-4 and TRBJ2-1; 11 bases are a match to TRBD1. CDR3 length equals 15 residues. The J segment lost 6 bases and the V segment lost 3 bases, leaving 5 bases of the junction unmatched. In germline, CDR1 is SGHNT, CDR2 YYREEE (reference sequence). The CDR3, as DNA: TGTGCCAGCAGCTGGGGACAGGGGGGCCTCAATGAGCAGTTCTTC. Its protein is CASSWGQGGLNEQFF.

A few counts support this clonotype. The gene calls are TRBV23-1 and TRBJ2-1, with a weak D call TRBD1 (5 bases). TRBV23-1 has ORF status, its function being uncertain. The length of the CDR3 is 12 residues. Trimming stripped 6 bases from V and 4 bases from J, with 7 bases between. CDR3 loop: CASSRVYNEQFF. The CDR3 bases are TGCGCCAGCAGCAGGGTTTACAATGAGCAGTTCTTC.

This clonotype showed up just a few times. The chain is built from TRBV2 and TRBJ1-2; D ambiguous. Trimming removed 1 base at V and 4 bases at J, with 10 bases between. The CDR3 covers 14 residues. Germline CDR1 SNHLY, CDR2 FYNNEI. The chain's CDR3 is CASSEGARAYGYTF. CDR3 in DNA: TGTGCCAGCAGTGAAGGGGCGAGAGCCTATGGCTACACCTTC.

The V and J genes are TRBV29-1 and TRBJ2-1; TRBD2 is a possible D gene (7 bases). Germline V gene lookup returns CDR1 SQVTM and CDR2 ANQGSEA. The CDR3 length is 15 residues. With 2 bases removed from V and 8 bases from J, the gap between germline ends came to 19 bases. The CDR3 loop reads CSVESWGGAADEQFF. The CDR3 coding sequence is TGCAGCGTTGAATCCTGGGGGGGGGCCGCGGATGAGCAGTTCTTC.

This clonotype showed up many times. The J gene is TRBJ2-7, the V gene TRBV6-2 or TRBV6-3; D is perhaps TRBD2 (5 bases). From germline, CDR1 is MNHEY and CDR2 SVGEGT. The germline V and J ends were trimmed by 0 bases and 6 bases, with 15 bases remaining between them. The length of the CDR3 is 15 residues. The DNA of the CDR3 is TGTGCCAGCAGTTACTCACCGTCGGGGAAGAGCGAGCAGTACGTC. Translating gives CASSYSPSGKSEQYV.

This clonotype appeared a few times. This rearrangement joins TRBV29-1 to TRBJ1-1; D unclear. The V and J ends lost 5 bases and 3 bases respectively, with 10 bases between them. Per the germline V gene, CDR1 is SQVTM and CDR2 is ANQGSEA. This CDR3 contains 12 residues. CDR3 sequence: CSVTTFDTEAFF. CDR3 DNA sequence: TGCAGCGTTACGACATTTGACACTGAAGCTTTCTTT.

The chain employs TRBV14 and TRBJ2-1; D uncertain. V was trimmed by 0 bases and J by 4 bases, leaving 10 bases between them. The germline V gene encodes CDR1 SGHDN and CDR2 FVKESK. The CDR3 has 15 amino acids. In nucleotides, the CDR3 is TGTGCCAGCAGCCAAGATTCCCAAACATACAATGAGCAGTTCTTC. As protein: CASSQDSQTYNEQFF.

This clonotype appeared many times. The chain employs TRBV28 and TRBJ1-6, with D perhaps matching TRBD1 (6 bases). The CDR3 is 13 amino acids. The germline V and J ends were trimmed by 6 bases and 8 bases, with 11 bases remaining between them. In germline, CDR1 is MDHEN, CDR2 SYDVKM. CDR3 in DNA: TGTGCCAGCAGGCAGGGGACGGATTCACCCCTCCACTTT. Its protein is CASRQGTDSPLHF.

The table lists this clonotype with many counts. The chain couples TRBV7-9 to TRBJ2-7; D call uncertain. This CDR3 is built from 14 residues. The ends were cut back, 5 bases at V and 2 bases at J, with 13 bases in the middle. Per germline, CDR1 SEHNR and CDR2 FQNEAQ (reference sequence). CDR3 DNA sequence: TGTGCCAGCAGCCATGACGTAAGGGCCTACGAGCAGTACTTC. Translating it yields CASSHDVRAYEQYF.

This clonotype was detected ten times or more. The genes are TRBV4-2 and TRBJ2-7, with 7 bases fitting TRBD1. The J segment lost 1 base and the V segment lost 2 bases, leaving 5 bases of the junction unmatched. This CDR3 has 15 amino acids. Looked up from germline, CDR1 is LGHNA and CDR2 is YNFKEQ. Written as DNA, the CDR3 is TGTGCCAGCAGCCAATCGGGACAGAATTCCTACGAGCAGTACTTC. Amino acids: CASSQSGQNSYEQYF.

This clonotype has more than one count but fewer than ten. The chain is built from TRBV20-1 and TRBJ2-7; 7 positions agree with TRBD2. After removal of 6 bases from V and 2 bases from J, the junction contained 7 bases not matched to a gene. The CDR3 extends over 13 amino acids. Germline-derived CDR1 and CDR2 are DFQATT and SNEGSKA (reference sequence). The CDR3 DNA reads TGCAGTGCAAAAGCGGGGAGACCCTACGAGCAGTACTTC. This sequence encodes CSAKAGRPYEQYF.

This clonotype occurred many times. This chain uses TRBV6-6 with TRBJ2-1, with D possibly being TRBD2 (6 bases). Germline lookup yields CDR1 MNHNY and CDR2 SVGAGI (reference sequence). The CDR3 extends over 15 amino acids. Trimming left V 7 bases short and J 5 bases short, with 18 bases between. The CDR3 nucleotides are TGTGCCAGCACCCCCTACGGGACTCGGAACAATGAGCAGTTCTTC. Protein: CASTPYGTRNNEQFF.